These 5 T cell receptor beta chains share one sample of origin, sequenced in a study of T cell repertoires in cytomegalovirus infection. TCRdb reprocessed the reads via MiXCR and lists one record per CDR3 protein. The sample contains about a million distinct CDR3 sequences, about a third of which appear only once. The antigens for these receptors are not known. This material consisted of cultured CD8+ T cells from PBMCs, taken from culture after CMV antigen stimulation. The receptors originated from a human donor in good health (CMV status not recorded). Some clones in this sample may be carry-over from other donors' samples.

This clonotype has ten or more counts. The CDR3 sequence is CASSPRTGGRDIQYF. CDR3 DNA sequence: TGTGCCAGCAGCCCGCGGACAGGGGGCAGGGACATTCAGTACTTC. The chain links TRBV7-9 to TRBJ2-4; TRBD1 agrees at 11 bases. This CDR3 has 15 residues. Germline loops: CDR1 SEHNR, CDR2 FQNEAQ (reference sequence). Trimming removed 5 bases from V and 8 bases from J; junction bases left unmatched: 8.

A remark on this clonotype: The junction does not match germline at one end; this may be a read error. The rearrangement joins TRBV7-6 to TRBJ2-2; TRBD2 aligns across 14 bases. CDR1 and CDR2 (germline): SGHVS, FNYEAQ. The CDR3 length is 19 residues. In nucleotides, the CDR3 is TGTGCCAGCAGCTTAGCTTCAGGACTAGCGGGGGGCAACACCAGGGAGCTGTTTTTT. As protein: CASSLASGLAGGNTRELFF.

This clonotype was counted only a few times. The chain recombines TRBV7-6 with TRBJ2-1; D possibly uses TRBD1 or TRBD2 (5 bases each). Germline CDR1 reads SGHVS; CDR2 reads FNYEAQ. This CDR3 is 16 amino acids long. The V and J ends lost 4 bases and 1 base respectively, with 14 bases between them. The CDR3 here is CASSSFGTESYNEQFF. The DNA of the CDR3 is TGTGCCAGCAGCTCTTTCGGGACGGAATCCTACAATGAGCAGTTCTTC. The variable domain in full, with the rest retrieved from reference TRBV7-6 and TRBJ2-1, is GAGVSQSPRYKVTKRGQDVALRCDPISGHVSLYWYRQALGQGPEFLTYFNYEAQQDKSGLPNDRFSAERPEGSISTLTIQRTEQRDSAMYRCASSSFGTESYNEQFFGPGTRLTVL.

This clonotype showed up just a few times. This sequence joins TRBV20-1 and TRBJ1-5; 11 positions match TRBD1. The V gene's germline CDR1 is DFQATT and CDR2 SNEGSKA (reference sequence). This CDR3 spans 16 amino acids. V was pared by 6 bases and J by 2 bases, with 9 bases of the junction left unmatched. The CDR3 here is CSALRDRGMRNQPQHF. In nucleotides, the CDR3 is TGCAGTGCACTCCGGGACAGGGGGATGCGCAATCAGCCCCAGCATTTT.

This clonotype came up once. The V call is TRBV12-3 or TRBV12-4, the J call TRBJ2-5; 9 bases are a match to TRBD2. Losses at the gene ends were 5 bases for V and 3 bases for J; bases not matched to a gene: 7. The CDR3 runs 15 residues. The CDR3 loop reads CASSPGTSIEETQYF. The CDR3 DNA sequence: TGTGCCAGCAGTCCCGGGACTAGCATCGAAGAGACCCAGTACTTC.